This TCR beta chain stems from a study of T cells in women clearing cervical HPV infection. Study-level results: Controls had more TRBV6-7 (approximately 0.15%) than cases (approximately 0.11%). Cases and controls were distinguished at AUC over 0.75 by richness and V genes. Effector/memory and HPV-specific T cells were not isolated, and association timing is unknown.

Worth noting for this clone: Its antigen is unidentified. The CDR3 end falls 3 residues outside the read, so it is completed with the germline J gene.

Assay: immunoSEQ multiplex PCR; the TCRdb copy retains only in-frame clones and omits some. This table lists some 21,000 clones. Germline CDR1 and CDR2: SNHLY and FYNNEI. The CDR3 loop spans 18 amino acids. V was clipped by 3 bases and J by 2 bases, with 22 bases between them. This TCR derives from a woman between 18 and 70 years old with a cervical HPV16 infection that either progressed to CIN3+ or cleared (not recorded which). The sample taken for sequencing was blood buffy coat. V and J are TRBV2 and TRBJ1-2, with D possibly matching TRBD1 (5 bases). CDR3 DNA, as far as it was read: TGTGCCAGCAGTGATGGATACAGGAGGCTCGCGACGAACTATGGC. It specifies CASSDGYRRLATNYG. The entire CDR3 sequence reads CASSDGYRRLATNYGYTF.